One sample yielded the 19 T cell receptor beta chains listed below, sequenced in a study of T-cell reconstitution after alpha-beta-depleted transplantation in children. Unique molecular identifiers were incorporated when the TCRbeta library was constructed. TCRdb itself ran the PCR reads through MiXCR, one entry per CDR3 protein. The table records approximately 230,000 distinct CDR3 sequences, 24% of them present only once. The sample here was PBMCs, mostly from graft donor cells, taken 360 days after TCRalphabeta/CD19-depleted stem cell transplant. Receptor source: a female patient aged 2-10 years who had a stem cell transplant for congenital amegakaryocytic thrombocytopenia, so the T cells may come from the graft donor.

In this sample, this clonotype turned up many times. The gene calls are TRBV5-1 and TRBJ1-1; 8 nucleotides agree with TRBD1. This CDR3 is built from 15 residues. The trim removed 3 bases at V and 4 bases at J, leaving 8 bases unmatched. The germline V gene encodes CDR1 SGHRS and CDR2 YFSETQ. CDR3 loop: CASSWTGRVGTEAFF. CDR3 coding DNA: TGCGCCAGCAGCTGGACAGGGAGGGTGGGCACTGAAGCTTTCTTT.

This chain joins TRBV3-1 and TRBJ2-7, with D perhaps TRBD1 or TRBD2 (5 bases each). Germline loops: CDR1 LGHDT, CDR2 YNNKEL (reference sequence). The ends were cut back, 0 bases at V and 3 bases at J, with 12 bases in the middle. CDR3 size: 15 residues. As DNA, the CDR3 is TGTGCCAGCAGCCAAGATATCGTGGGGGTCTACGAGCAGTACTTC. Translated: CASSQDIVGVYEQYF.

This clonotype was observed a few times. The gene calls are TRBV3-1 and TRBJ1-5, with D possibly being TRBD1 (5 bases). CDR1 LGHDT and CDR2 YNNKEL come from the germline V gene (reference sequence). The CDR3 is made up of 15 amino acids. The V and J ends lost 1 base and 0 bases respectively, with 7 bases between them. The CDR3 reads CASSQGQTSNQPQHF. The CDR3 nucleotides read TGTGCCAGCAGCCAAGGACAGACTAGCAATCAGCCCCAGCATTTT.

In DNA, the CDR3 is TGTGCCAGCAGCCTCCTCGGGGACAGCCTGGACGAGCAGTACTTC. Encoded protein: CASSLLGDSLDEQYF. The gene calls are TRBV3-1 and TRBJ2-7; 7 positions agree with TRBD1. The J segment lost 5 bases and the V segment lost 4 bases, leaving 11 bases of the junction unmatched. Germline V gene lookup returns CDR1 LGHDT and CDR2 YNNKEL (reference sequence). This CDR3 spans 15 amino acids.

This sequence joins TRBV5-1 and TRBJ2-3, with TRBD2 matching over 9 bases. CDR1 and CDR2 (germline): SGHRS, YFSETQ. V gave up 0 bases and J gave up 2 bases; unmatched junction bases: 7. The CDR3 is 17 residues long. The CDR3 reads CASSLVLLAGNTDTQYF. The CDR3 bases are TGCGCCAGCAGCTTGGTTCTCCTAGCGGGGAACACAGATACGCAGTATTTT.

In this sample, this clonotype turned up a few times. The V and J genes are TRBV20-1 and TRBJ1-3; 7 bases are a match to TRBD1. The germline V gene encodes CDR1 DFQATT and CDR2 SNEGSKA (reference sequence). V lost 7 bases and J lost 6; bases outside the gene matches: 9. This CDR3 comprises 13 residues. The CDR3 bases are TGCAGTGTCGCCGGGACAGCGGAAAACACCATATATTTT. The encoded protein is CSVAGTAENTIYF.

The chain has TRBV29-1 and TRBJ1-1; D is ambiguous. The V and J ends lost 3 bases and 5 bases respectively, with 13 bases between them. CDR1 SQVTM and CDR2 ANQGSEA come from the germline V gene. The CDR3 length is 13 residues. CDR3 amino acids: CSVESGDWTEAFF. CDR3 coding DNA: TGCAGCGTTGAGTCCGGGGATTGGACTGAAGCTTTCTTT.

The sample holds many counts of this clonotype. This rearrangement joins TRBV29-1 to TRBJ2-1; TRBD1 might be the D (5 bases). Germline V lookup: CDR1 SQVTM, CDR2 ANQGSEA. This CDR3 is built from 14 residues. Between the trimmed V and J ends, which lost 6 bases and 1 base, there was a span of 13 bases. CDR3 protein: CSVDLQGSYNEQFF. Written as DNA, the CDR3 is TGCAGCGTCGACCTCCAGGGTTCCTACAATGAGCAGTTCTTC.

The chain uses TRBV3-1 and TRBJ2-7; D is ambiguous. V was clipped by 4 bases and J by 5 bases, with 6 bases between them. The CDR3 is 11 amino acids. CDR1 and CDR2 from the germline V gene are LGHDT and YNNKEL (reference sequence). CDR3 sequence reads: CASSRSNEQYF. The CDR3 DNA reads TGTGCCAGCAGCCGCAGTAACGAGCAGTACTTC.

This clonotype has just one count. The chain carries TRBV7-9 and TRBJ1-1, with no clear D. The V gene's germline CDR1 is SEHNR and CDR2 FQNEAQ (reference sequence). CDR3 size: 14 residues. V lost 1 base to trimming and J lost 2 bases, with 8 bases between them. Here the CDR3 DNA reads TGTGCCAGCAGCTTAGGGGTGATCAACACTGAAGCTTTCTTT. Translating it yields CASSLGVINTEAFF.

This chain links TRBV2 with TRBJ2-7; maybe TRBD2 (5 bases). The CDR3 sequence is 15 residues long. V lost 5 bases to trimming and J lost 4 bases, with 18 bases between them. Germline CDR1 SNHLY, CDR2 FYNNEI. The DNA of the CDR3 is TGTGCCAGCAGTACAACGACGTACGCGGGTTACGAGCAGTACTTC. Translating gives CASSTTTYAGYEQYF.

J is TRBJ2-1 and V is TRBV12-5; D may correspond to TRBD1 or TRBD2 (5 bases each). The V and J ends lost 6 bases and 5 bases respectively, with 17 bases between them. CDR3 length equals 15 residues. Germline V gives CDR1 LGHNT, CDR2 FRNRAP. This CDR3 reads CASGLEGQAHNEQFF. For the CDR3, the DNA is TGTGCTAGTGGCCTCGAGGGGCAGGCCCACAATGAGCAGTTCTTC.

The CDR3 loop reads CASGDRANYGYTF. The CDR3 DNA follows: TGTGCCAGCGGCGACAGGGCTAACTATGGCTACACCTTC. The chain has TRBV12-3 or TRBV12-4 and TRBJ1-2; 7 bases align to TRBD1. This CDR3 has 13 amino acids. J lost 0 bases, V lost 8 bases, and 3 bases had no gene match.

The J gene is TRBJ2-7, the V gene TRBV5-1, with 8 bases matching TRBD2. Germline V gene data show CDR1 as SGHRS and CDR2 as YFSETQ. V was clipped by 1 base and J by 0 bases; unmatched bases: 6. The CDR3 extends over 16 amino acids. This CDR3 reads CASSLKRGGNSYEQYF. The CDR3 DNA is TGCGCCAGCAGCTTGAAACGGGGGGGGAACTCCTACGAGCAGTACTTC.

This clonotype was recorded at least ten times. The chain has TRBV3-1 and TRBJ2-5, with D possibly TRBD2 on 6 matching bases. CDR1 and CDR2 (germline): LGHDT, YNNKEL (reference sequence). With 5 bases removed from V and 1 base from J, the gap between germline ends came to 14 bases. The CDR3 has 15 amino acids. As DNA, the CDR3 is TGTGCCAGCAGCGGCACTCTAGCGCCCCAAGAGACCCAGTACTTC. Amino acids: CASSGTLAPQETQYF.

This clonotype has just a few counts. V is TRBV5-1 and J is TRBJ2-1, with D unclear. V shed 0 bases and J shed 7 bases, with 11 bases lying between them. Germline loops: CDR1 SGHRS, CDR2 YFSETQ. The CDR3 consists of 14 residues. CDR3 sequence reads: CASSLGIPPNEQFF. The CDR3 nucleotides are TGCGCCAGCAGCTTGGGGATCCCACCGAATGAGCAGTTCTTC.

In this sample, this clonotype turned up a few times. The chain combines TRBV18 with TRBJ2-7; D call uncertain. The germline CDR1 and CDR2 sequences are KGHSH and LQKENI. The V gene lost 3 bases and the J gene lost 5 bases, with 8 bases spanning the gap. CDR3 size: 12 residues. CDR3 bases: TGTGCCAGCTCACCCCACATTGACGAGCAGTACTTC. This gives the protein CASSPHIDEQYF.

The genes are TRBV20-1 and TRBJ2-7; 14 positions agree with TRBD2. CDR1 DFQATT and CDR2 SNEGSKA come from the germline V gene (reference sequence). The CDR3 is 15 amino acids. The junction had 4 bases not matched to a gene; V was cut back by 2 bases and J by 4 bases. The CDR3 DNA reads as TGCAGTGCTAGACGACTAGCGGGAGGGATGTACGAGCAGTACTTC. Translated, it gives CSARRLAGGMYEQYF.

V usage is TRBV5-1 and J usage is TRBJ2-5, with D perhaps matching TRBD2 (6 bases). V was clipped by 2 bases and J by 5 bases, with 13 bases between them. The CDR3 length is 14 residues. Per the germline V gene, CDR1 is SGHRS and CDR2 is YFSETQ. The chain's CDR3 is CASSLSTSIETQYF. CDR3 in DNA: TGCGCCAGCAGCTTATCGACTAGTATCGAGACCCAGTACTTC.